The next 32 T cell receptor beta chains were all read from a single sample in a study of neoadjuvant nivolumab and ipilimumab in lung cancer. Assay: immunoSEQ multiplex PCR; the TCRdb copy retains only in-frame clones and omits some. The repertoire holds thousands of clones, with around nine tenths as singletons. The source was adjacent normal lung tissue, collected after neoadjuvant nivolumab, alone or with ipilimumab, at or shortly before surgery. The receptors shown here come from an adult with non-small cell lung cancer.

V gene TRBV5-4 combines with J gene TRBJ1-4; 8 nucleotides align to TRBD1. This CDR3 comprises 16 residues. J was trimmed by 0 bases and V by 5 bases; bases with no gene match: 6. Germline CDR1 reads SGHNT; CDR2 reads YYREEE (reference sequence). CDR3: CASSSDRVATNEKLFF. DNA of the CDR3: TGTGCCAGCAGTTCGGACAGGGTTGCAACTAATGAAAAACTGTTTTTT.

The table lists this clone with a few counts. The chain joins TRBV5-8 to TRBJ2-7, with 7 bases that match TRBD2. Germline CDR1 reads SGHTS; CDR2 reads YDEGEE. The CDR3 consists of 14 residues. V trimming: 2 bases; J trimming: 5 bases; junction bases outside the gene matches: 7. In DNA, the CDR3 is TGTGCCAGCAGCTTCAAGCGGGAATTTGACGAGCAGTACTTC. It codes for CASSFKREFDEQYF.

The CDR3 protein is CSSRTVGGDTQYF. The CDR3 nucleotides read TGCAGCTCCCGGACCGTCGGGGGAGATACGCAGTATTTT. The gene calls are TRBV29-1 and TRBJ2-3, with D possibly being TRBD2 (6 bases). The V gene's germline CDR1 is SQVTM and CDR2 ANQGSEA. The V end lost 8 bases, the J end lost 5 bases, and 17 bases lay between the germline ends. The CDR3 is 13 amino acids.

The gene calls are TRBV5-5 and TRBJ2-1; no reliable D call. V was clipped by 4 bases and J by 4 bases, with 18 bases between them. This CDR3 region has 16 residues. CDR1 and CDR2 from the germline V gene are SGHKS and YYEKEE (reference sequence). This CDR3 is CASSRVWDRVYNEQFF. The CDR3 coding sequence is TGTGCCAGCAGCAGGGTTTGGGATAGGGTATACAATGAGCAGTTCTTC.

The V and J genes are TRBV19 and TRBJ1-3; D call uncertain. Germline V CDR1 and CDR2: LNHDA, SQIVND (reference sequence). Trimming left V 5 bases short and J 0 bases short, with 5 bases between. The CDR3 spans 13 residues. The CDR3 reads CASSLISGNTIYF. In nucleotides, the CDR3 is TGTGCCAGTAGTCTTATCTCTGGAAACACCATATATTTT.

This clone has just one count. CDR3 sequence: CASSLRDPLADTQYF. Here the CDR3 DNA reads TGCGCCAGCAGCTTGAGGGACCCCTTGGCAGATACGCAGTATTTT. The J gene is TRBJ2-3, the V gene TRBV5-1; TRBD1 or TRBD2 may be the D gene (5 bases each). CDR1 SGHRS and CDR2 YFSETQ come from the germline V gene. V was trimmed by 1 base and J by 4 bases, leaving 13 bases between them. The CDR3 runs to 15 residues.

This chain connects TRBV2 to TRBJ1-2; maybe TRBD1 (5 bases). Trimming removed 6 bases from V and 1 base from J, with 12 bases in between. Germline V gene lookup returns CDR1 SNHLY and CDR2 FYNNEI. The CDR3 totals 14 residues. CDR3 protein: CASRSDSNNYGYTF. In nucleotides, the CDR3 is TGTGCCAGCAGGAGCGACAGCAATAACTATGGCTACACCTTC.

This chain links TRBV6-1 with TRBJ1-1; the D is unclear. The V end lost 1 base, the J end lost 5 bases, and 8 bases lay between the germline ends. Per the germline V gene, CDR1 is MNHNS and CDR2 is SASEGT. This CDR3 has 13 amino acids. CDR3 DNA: TGTGCCAGCAGTGAAGTTATGTGGACTGAAGCTTTCTTT. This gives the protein CASSEVMWTEAFF.

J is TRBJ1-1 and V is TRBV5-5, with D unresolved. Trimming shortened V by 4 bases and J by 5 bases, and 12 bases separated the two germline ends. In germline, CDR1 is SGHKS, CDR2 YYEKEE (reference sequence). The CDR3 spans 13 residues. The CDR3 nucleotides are TGTGCCAGCAGCAGACACATGGTTACTGAAGCTTTCTTT. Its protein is CASSRHMVTEAFF.

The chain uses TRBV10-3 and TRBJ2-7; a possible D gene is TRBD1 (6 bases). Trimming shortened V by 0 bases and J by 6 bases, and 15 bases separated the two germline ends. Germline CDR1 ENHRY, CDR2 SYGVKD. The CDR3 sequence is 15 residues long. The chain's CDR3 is CAISESERGSGEQYF. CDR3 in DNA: TGTGCCATCAGTGAGTCGGAGAGGGGGTCGGGCGAGCAGTACTTC.

The CDR3 loop is CASSYGTREFF. In DNA, the CDR3 is TGTGCCAGCAGTTATGGGACTAGAGAGTTCTTC. This rearrangement joins TRBV6-5 to TRBJ2-1, with 8 bases fitting TRBD2. The V gene end was trimmed by 3 bases and the J gene end by 14 bases; junction bases not matched to a gene: 3. CDR3 length: 11 residues. The germline gives CDR1 MNHEY, CDR2 SVGAGI.

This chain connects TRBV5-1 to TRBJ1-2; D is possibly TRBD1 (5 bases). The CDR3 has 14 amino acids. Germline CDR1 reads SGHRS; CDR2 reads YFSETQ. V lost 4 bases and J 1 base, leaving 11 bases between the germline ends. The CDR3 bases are TGCGCCAGCAGCGAAGAGGGGTATAACTATGGCTACACCTTC. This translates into CASSEEGYNYGYTF.

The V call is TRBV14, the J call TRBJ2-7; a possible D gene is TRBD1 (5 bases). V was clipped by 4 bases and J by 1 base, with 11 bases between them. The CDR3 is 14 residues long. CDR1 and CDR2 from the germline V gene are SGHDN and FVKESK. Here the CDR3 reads CASSLTGPSYEQYF. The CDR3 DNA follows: TGTGCCAGCAGCCTTACAGGCCCTTCCTACGAGCAGTACTTC.

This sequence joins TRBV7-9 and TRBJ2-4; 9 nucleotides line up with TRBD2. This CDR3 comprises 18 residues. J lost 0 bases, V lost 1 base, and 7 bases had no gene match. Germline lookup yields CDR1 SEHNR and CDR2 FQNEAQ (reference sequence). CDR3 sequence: CASSLGLAGPLAKNIQYF. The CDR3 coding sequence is TGTGCCAGCAGCTTAGGGCTAGCGGGGCCTTTAGCCAAAAACATTCAGTACTTC.

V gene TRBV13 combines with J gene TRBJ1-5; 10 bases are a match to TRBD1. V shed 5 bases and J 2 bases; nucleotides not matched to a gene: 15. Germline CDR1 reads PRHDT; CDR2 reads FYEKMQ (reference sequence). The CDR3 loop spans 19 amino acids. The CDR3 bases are TGTGCCAGCAGCCCAACCTCCCGGGACAGGGGCAAAGGCAATCAGCCCCAGCATTTT. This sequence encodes CASSPTSRDRGKGNQPQHF.

The CDR3 loop reads CASSRTTNQPQHF. The CDR3 DNA reads TGCGCCAGCAGTAGGACTACCAATCAGCCCCAGCATTTT. This sequence joins TRBV10-2 and TRBJ1-5; D gene ambiguous. CDR1 WSHSY and CDR2 SAAADI come from the germline V gene. This CDR3 spans 13 amino acids. V was trimmed by 5 bases and J by 3 bases, leaving 8 bases between them.

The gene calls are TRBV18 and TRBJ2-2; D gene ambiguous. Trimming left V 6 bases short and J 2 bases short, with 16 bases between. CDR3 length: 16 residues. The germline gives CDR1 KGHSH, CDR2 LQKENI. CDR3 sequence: CASSPIQQSNTGELFF. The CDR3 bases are TGTGCCAGCTCCCCTATCCAGCAATCAAACACCGGGGAGCTGTTTTTT.

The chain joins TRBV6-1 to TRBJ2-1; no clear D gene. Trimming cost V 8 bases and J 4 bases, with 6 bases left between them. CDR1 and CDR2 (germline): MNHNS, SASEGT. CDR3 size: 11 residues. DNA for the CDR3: TGTGCCAGCGGAGCGTACAATGAGCAGTTCTTC. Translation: CASGAYNEQFF.

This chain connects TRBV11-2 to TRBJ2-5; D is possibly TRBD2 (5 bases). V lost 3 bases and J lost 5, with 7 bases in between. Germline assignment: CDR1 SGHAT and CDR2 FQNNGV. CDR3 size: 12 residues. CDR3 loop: CASSFRGETQYF. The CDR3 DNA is TGTGCCAGCAGCTTTCGCGGGGAGACCCAGTACTTC.

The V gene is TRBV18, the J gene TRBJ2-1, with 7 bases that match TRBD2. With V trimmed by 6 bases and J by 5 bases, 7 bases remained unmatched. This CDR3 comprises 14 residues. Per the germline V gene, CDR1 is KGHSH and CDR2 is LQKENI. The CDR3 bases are TGTGCCAGCTCCCCCCGGGGGGTGAACAATGAGCAGTTCTTC. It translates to CASSPRGVNNEQFF.

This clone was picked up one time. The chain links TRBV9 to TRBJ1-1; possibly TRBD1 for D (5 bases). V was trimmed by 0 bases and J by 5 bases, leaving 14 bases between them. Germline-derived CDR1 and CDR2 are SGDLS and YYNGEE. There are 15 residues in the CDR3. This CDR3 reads CASSVAGGVGTEAFF. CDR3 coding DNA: TGTGCCAGCAGCGTAGCGGGAGGGGTGGGGACTGAAGCTTTCTTT.

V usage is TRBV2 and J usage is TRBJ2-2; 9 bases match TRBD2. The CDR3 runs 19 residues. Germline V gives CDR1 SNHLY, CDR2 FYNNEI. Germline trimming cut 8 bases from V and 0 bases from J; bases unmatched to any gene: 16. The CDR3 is CASYFSRRSGRPNTGELFF. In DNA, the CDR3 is TGTGCCAGCTACTTCTCCCGCAGGAGCGGGAGGCCGAACACCGGGGAGCTGTTTTTT.

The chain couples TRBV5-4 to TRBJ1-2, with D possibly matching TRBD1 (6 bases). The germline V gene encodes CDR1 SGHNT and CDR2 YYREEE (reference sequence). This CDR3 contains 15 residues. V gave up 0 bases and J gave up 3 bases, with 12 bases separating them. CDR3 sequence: CASSLALGADYGYTF. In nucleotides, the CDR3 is TGTGCCAGCAGCTTGGCTCTGGGGGCCGACTATGGCTACACCTTC.

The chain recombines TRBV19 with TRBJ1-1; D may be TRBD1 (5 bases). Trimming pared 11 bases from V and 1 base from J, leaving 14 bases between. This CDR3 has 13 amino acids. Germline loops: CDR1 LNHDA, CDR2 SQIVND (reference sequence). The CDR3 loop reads CASQGGANTEAFF. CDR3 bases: TGTGCCTCCCAGGGAGGAGCGAACACTGAAGCTTTCTTT.

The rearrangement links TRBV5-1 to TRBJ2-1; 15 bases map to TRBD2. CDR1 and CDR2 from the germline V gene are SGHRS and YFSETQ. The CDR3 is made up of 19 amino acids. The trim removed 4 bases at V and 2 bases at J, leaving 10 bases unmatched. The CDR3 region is CASSTGLAGGPQTYNEQFF. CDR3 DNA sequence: TGCGCCAGCAGCACAGGACTAGCGGGAGGGCCCCAGACCTACAATGAGCAGTTCTTC.

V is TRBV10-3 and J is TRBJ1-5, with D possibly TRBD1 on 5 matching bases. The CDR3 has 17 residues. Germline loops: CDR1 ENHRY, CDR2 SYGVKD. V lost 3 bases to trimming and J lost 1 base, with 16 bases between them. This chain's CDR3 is CAISDPKTGMSNQPQHF. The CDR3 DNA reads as TGTGCCATCAGTGATCCTAAAACAGGAATGAGCAATCAGCCCCAGCATTTT.

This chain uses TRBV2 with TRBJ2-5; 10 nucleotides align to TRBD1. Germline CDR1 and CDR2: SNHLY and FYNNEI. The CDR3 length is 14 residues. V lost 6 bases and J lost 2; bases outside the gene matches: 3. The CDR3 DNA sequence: TGTGCCAGCAGGTGGACAGGGGGTCAAGAGACCCAGTACTTC. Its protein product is CASRWTGGQETQYF.

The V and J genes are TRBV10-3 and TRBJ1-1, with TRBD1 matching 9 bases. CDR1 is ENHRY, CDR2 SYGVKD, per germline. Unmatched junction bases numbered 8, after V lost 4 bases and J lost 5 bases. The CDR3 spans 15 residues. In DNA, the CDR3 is TGTGCCATCAGTGGGGGCGACAGGGGGGATACTGAAGCTTTCTTT. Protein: CAISGGDRGDTEAFF.

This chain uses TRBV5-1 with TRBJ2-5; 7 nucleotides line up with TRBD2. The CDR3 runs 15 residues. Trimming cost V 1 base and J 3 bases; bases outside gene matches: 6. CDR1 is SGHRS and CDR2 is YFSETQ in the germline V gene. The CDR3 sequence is CASSLNLGGEETQYF. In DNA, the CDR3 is TGCGCCAGCAGCTTGAATCTGGGAGGGGAAGAGACCCAGTACTTC.

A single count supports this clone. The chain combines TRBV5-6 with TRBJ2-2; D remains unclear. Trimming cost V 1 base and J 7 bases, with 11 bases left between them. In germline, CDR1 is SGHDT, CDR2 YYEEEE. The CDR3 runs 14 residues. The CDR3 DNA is TGTGCCAGCAGCTTGAATCTATGGGGCGGGGAGCTGTTTTTT. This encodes CASSLNLWGGELFF. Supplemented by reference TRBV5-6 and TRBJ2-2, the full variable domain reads DAGVTQSPTHLIKTRGQQVTLRCSPKSGHDTVSWYQQALGQGPQFIFQYYEEEERQRGNFPDRFSGHQFPNYSSELNVNALLLGDSALYLCASSLNLWGGELFFGEGSRLTVL.

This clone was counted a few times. The CDR3 DNA sequence: TGTGCCATCAACCCGGGACTAGGGCCATCCGAGCAGTACTTC. This sequence encodes CAINPGLGPSEQYF. The chain has TRBV10-3 and TRBJ2-7, with TRBD2 matching over 8 bases. The J segment lost 6 bases and the V segment lost 7 bases, leaving 11 bases of the junction unmatched. CDR3 size: 14 residues. The germline V gene encodes CDR1 ENHRY and CDR2 SYGVKD.

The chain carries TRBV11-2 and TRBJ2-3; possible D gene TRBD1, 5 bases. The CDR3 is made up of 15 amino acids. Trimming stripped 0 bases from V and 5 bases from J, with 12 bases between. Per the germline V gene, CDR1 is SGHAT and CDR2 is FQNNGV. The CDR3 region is CASSLDGARKDTQYF. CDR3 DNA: TGTGCCAGCAGCTTAGATGGGGCGCGGAAAGATACGCAGTATTTT.